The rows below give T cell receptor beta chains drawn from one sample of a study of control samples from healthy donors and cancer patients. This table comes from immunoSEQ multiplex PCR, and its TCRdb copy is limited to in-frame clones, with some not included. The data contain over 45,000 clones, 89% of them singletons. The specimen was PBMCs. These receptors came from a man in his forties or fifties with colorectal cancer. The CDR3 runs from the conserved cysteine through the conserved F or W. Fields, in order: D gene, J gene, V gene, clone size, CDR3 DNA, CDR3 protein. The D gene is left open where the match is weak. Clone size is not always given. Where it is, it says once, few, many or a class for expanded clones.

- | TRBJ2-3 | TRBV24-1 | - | TGTGCCACCAGCGGGTACAGCCACCTACTTCTTTCGTCTTATGGTACGCAGTATTTT | CATSGYSHLLLSSYGTQYF
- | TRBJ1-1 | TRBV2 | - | TGTGCCAGCAGGGGAGGGGGTACTGAAGCTTTCTTT | CASRGGGTEAFF
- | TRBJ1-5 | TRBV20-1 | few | TGCAGTGCTAGTCCCCTCAGGGACAAGGCTAGATGGGGCAATCAGCCCCAGCATTTT | CSASPLRDKARWGNQPQHF
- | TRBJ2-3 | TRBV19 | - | TGTGCCAGTAGTGTGGGCAGGCTGAGAACAGATACGCAGTATTTT | CASSVGRLRTDTQYF
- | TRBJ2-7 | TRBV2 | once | TGTGCCAGCAGTGGCAGGTACGAGCAGTACTTC | CASSGRYEQYF
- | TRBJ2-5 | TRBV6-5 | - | TGTGCCAGCACCGGACAAGTCCAAGAGACCCAGTACTTC | CASTGQVQETQYF
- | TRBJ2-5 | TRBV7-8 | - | TGTGCCAGCAGCTTGTCGGAGACCCAGTACTTC | CASSLSETQYF
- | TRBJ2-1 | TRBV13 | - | TGTGCCAGCAGCTCTACAGCATTAAACTACAATGAGCAGTTCTTC | CASSSTALNYNEQFF
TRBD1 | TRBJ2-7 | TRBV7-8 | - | TGTGCCAGCAGCTCCCGCGGGACAGGGGGGTACGAGCAGTACTTC | CASSSRGTGGYEQYF
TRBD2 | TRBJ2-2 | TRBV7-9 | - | TGTGCCAGCAGCCCACTACGGAGCGGGAGGGCCGGGGAGCTGTTTTTT | CASSPLRSGRAGELFF
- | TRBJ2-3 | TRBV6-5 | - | TGTGCCAGCAGTTACTCGGGGGCAGATACGCAGTATTTT | CASSYSGADTQYF
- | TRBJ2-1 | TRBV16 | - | TGTGCCAGCAGCCCGGCGCCCTACAATGAGCAGTTCTTC | CASSPAPYNEQFF
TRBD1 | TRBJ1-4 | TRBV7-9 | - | TGTGCCAGCAGCTCGCCGGACAGGAAGAATGAAAAACTGTTTTTT | CASSSPDRKNEKLFF
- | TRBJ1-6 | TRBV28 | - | TGTGCCAGCAGTTTAAGGGTGGATTCACCCCTCCACTTT | CASSLRVDSPLHF
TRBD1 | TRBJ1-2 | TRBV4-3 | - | TGCGCCAGCAGCCAAGAGAGGGGGCGCGGAGCCGGCTACACCTTC | CASSQERGRGAGYTF
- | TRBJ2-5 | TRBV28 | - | TGTGCCAGCAGTACCGTTGAAGAGACCCAGTACTTC | CASSTVEETQYF
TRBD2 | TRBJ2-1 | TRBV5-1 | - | TGCGCCAGCAGCATGCACGTAAGACTAGCGGGTTACTCCAATGAGCAGTTCTTC | CASSMHVRLAGYSNEQFF
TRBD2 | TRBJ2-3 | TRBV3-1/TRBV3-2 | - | TGTGCCAGCAGCCCGGGACTAGCGGGCACAGATACGCAGTATTTT | CASSPGLAGTDTQYF
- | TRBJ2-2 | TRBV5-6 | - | TGTGCCAGCAGCTTGGAACTCGATCGGGGACACACCGGGGAGCTGTTTTTT | CASSLELDRGHTGELFF
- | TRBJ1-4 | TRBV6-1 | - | TGTGCCAGCAGTGAAGCTGAGGGATGGGAAAAACTGTTTTTT | CASSEAEGWEKLFF
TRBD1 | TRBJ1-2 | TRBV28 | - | TGTGCCAGCAGACAACAGGGGAAAGGCTACACCTTC | CASRQQGKGYTF
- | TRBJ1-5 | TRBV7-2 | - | TGTGCCAGCAGCTTAGTGGGAGGGGGTATTAGCAATCAGCCCCAGCATTTT | CASSLVGGGISNQPQHF
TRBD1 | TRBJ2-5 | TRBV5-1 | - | TGCGCCAGCAGCCACGCGGACAGGGACCAAGAGACCCAGTACTTC | CASSHADRDQETQYF
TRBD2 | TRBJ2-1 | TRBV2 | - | TGTGCCAGCAGTGAACCCCTAGCGGCTACATCCTACAATGAGCAGTTCTTC | CASSEPLAATSYNEQFF
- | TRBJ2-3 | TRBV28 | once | TGTGCCAGCAGTTTCACGGGGTGGGGCCCAGATACGCAGTATTTT | CASSFTGWGPDTQYF
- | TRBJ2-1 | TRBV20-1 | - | TGCAGTGCTACCATCCGCAATGAGCAGTTCTTC | CSATIRNEQFF
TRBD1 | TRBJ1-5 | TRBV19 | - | TGTGCCAGTAGTATAGGTCGGGACAGACCTAATCAGCCCCAGCATTTT | CASSIGRDRPNQPQHF
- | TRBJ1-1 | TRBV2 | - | TGTGCCAGCAGTGGGCCAGAGAACACTGAAGCTTTCTTT | CASSGPENTEAFF
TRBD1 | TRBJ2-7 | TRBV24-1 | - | TGTGCCACCAGTGACCCCCGGGACAGGGGGAGCTACGAGCAGTACTTC | CATSDPRDRGSYEQYF
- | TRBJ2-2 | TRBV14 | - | TGTGCCAGCAGCCAAGATGAGGGCAGGTGGACCGGGGAGCTGTTTTTT | CASSQDEGRWTGELFF
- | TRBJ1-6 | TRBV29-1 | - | TGCAGCGCCAGAGGGGATTCGACTAATTCACCCCTCCACTTT | CSARGDSTNSPLHF
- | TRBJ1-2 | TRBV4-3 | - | TGCGCCAGCAGCCAAGAGGCAGCTACAGCTAACTATGGCTACACCTTC | CASSQEAATANYGYTF
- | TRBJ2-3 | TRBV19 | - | TGTGCCAGTAGGGGAGTGCTTGGTACAGATACGCAGTATTTT | CASRGVLGTDTQYF
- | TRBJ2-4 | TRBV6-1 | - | TGTGCCAGCAGTGAAACTTTACAGGGAGGTGGCACCAAAAACATTCAGTACTTC | CASSETLQGGGTKNIQYF
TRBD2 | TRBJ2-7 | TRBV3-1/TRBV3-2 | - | TGTGCCAGCAGTCCGGTAGCGGGGTGGGGTTACGAGCAGTACTTC | CASSPVAGWGYEQYF
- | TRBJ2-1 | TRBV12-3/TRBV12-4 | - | TGTGCCAGCAGTTTAGTGGGCAGGCAGTTCTTC | CASSLVGRQFF
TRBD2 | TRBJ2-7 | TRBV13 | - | TGTGCCAGCAGCTTTAGCGGGTTCTCCTACGAGCAGTACTTC | CASSFSGFSYEQYF
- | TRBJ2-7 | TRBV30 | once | TGTGCCTGGAGTGTAGAAAGGGCGAGAACCTACGAGCAGTACTTC | CAWSVERARTYEQYF
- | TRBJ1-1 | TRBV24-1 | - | TGTGCCACCAGTGATGGGGGGAAGGCGACTGAAGCTTTCTTT | CATSDGGKATEAFF
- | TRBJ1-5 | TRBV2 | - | TGTGCCAGCAGTGGGACAGATCAGCCCCAGCATTTT | CASSGTDQPQHF
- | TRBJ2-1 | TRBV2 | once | TGTGCCAGCAACGCGGCAGTTGACAATGAGCAGTTCTTC | CASNAAVDNEQFF
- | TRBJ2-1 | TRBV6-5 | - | TGTGCCAGCAGTCCCGTTCGGACAGTCTACAATGAGCAGTTCTTC | CASSPVRTVYNEQFF
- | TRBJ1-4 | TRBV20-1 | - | TGCAGCGGGCTTTTTAATGAAAAACTGTTTTTT | CSGLFNEKLFF
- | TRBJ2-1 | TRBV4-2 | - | TGTGCCAGCAGCCAGGACAGAAATGAGCAGTTCTTC | CASSQDRNEQFF
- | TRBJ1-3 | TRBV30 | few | TGTGCCTGGAGGGGACGTGTGGGGGGCTCCGGGAACACCATATATTTT | CAWRGRVGGSGNTIYF
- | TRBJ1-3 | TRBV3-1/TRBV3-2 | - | TGTGCCAGCAGCCAGAGCTCTGGAAACACCATATATTTT | CASSQSSGNTIYF